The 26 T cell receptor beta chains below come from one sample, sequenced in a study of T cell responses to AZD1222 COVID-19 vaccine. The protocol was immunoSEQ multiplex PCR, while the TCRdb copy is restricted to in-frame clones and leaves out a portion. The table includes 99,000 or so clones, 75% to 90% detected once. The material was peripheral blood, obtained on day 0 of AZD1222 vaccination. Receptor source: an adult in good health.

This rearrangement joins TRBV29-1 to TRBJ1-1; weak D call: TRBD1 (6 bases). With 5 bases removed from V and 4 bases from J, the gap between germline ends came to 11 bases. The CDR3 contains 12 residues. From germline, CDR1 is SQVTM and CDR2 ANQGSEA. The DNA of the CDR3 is TGCAGCGTTTCAGGGGCTGCCACTGAAGCTTTCTTT. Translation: CSVSGAATEAFF.

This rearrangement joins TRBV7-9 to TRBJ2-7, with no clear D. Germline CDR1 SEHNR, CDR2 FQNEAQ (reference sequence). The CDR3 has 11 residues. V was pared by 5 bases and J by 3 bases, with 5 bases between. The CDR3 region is CASSPNYEQYF. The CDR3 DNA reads TGTGCCAGCAGCCCGAACTACGAGCAGTACTTC.

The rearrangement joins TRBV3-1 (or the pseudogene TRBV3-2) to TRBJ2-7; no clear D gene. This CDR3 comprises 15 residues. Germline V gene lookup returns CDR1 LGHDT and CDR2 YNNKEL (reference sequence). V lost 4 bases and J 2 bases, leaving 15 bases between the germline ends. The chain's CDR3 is CASSPAAGYAYEQYF. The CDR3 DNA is TGTGCCAGCAGCCCAGCAGCAGGTTACGCCTACGAGCAGTACTTC.

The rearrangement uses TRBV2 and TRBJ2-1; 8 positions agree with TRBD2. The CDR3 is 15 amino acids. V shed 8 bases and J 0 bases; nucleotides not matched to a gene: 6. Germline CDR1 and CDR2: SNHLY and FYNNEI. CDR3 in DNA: TGTGCCAGCGCCCTCACTAGCGGCTCCTACAATGAGCAGTTCTTC. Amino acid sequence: CASALTSGSYNEQFF.

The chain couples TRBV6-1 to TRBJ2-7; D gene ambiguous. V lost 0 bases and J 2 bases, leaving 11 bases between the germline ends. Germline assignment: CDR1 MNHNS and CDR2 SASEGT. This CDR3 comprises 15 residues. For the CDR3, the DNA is TGTGCCAGCAGTGAAGCTCCAGGCACTCCCTACGAGCAGTACTTC. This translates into CASSEAPGTPYEQYF.

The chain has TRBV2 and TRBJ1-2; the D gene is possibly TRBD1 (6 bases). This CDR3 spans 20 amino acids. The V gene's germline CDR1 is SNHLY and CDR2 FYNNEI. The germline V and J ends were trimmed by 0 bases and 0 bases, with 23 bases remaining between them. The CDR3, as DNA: TGTGCCAGCAGTGAAGCACCGAAGCCGACACCGGGACACCCTAACTATGGCTACACCTTC. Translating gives CASSEAPKPTPGHPNYGYTF.

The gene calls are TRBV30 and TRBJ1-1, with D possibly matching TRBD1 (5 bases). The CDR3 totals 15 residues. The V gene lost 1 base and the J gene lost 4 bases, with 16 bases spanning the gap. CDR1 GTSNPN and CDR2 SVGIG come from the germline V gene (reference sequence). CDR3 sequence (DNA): TGTGCCTGGAGTGCGCACAGGTCCGGGGGCACTGAAGCTTTCTTT. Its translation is CAWSAHRSGGTEAFF.

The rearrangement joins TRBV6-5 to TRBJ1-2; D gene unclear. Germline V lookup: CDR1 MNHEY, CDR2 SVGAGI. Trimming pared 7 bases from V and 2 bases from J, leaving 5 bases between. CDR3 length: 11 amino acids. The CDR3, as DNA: TGTGCCAGCACCCCGAACTATGGCTACACCTTC. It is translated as CASTPNYGYTF.

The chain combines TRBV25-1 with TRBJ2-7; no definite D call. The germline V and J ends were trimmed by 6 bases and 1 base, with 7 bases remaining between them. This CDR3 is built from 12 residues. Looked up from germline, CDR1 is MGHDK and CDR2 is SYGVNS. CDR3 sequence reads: CASRDGSYEQYF. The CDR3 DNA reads TGTGCCAGCAGGGACGGTTCCTACGAGCAGTACTTC.

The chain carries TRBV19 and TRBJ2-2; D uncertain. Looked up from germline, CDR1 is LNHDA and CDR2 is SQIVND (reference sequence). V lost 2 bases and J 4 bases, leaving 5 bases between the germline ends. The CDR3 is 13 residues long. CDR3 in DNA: TGTGCCAGTAGTATAAAGGGCACCGGGGAGCTGTTTTTT. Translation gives CASSIKGTGELFF.

The chain's CDR3 is CASSESLDGYTF. The CDR3 bases are TGTGCCAGCAGTGAATCACTCGATGGCTACACCTTC. The chain is built from TRBV25-1 and TRBJ1-2; no reliable D call. V lost 1 base and J 6 bases, leaving 6 bases between the germline ends. Looked up from germline, CDR1 is MGHDK and CDR2 is SYGVNS. The CDR3 has 12 amino acids.

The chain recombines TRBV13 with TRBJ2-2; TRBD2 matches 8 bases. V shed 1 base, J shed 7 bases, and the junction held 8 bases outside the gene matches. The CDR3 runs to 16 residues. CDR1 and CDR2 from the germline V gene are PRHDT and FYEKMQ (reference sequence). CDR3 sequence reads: CASSLAAGGWDGELFF. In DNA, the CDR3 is TGTGCCAGCAGCTTAGCGGCGGGGGGATGGGACGGGGAGCTGTTTTTT.

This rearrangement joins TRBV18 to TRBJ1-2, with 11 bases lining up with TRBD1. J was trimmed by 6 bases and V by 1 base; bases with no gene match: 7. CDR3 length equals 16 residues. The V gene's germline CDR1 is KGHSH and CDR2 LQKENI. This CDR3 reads CASSPLSGQGVHGYTF. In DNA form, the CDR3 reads TGTGCCAGCTCACCACTTTCGGGACAGGGGGTTCATGGCTACACCTTC. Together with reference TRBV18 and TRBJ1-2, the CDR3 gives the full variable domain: NAGVMQNPRHLVRRRGQEARLRCSPMKGHSHVYWYRQLPEEGLKFMVYLQKENIIDESGMPKERFSAEFPKEGPSILRIQQVVRGDSAAYFCASSPLSGQGVHGYTFGSGTRLTVV.

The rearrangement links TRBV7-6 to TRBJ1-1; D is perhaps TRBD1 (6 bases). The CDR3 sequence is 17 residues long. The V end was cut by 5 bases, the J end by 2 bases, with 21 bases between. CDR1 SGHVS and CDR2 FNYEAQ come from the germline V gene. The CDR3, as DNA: TGTGCCAGCAGCCCAGCCAGGGGACCCCACTCCAACACTGAAGCTTTCTTT. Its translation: CASSPARGPHSNTEAFF.

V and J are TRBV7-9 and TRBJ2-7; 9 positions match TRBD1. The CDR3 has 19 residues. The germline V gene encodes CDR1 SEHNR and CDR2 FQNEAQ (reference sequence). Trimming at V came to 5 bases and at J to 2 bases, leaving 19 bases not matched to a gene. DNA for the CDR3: TGTGCCAGCAGCCGATTCCGGGGACAGGGCTCCTCCGAAACCTACGAGCAGTACTTC. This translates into CASSRFRGQGSSETYEQYF.

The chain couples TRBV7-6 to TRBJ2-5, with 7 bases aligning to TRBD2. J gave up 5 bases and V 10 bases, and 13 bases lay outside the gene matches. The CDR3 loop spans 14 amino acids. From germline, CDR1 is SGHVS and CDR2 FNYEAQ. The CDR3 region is CATELGQGGETQYF. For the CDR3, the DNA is TGTGCCACCGAGCTTGGGCAGGGAGGGGAGACCCAGTACTTC.

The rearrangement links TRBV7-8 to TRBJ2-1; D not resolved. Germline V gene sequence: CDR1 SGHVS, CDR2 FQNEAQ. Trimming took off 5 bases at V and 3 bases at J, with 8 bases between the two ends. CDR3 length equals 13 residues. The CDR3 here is CASSVNFYNEQFF. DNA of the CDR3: TGTGCCAGCAGCGTCAATTTCTACAATGAGCAGTTCTTC.

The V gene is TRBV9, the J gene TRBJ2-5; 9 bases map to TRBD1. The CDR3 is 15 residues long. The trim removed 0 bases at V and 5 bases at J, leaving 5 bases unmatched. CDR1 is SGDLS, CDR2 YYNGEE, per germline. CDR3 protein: CASSVGDREGETQYF. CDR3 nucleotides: TGTGCCAGCAGCGTAGGGGACAGGGAGGGGGAGACCCAGTACTTC.

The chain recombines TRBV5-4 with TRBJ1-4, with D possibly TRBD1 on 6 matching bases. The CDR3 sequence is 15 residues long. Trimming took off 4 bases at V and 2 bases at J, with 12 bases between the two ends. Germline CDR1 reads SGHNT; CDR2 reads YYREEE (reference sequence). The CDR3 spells CASSPGGRTNEKLFF. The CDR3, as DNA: TGTGCCAGCAGCCCGGGGGGCCGTACTAATGAAAAACTGTTTTTT.

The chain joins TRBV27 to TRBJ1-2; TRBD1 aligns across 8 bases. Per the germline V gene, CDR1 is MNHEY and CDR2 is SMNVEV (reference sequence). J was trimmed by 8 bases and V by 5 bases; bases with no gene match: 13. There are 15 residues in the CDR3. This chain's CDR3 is CASSPQYDRGSGYTF. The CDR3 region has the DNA TGTGCCAGCAGTCCACAATACGACAGGGGTTCCGGCTACACCTTC.

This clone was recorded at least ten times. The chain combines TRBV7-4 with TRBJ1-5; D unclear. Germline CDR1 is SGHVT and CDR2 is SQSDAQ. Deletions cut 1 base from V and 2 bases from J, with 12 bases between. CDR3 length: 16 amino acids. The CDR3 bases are TGTGCCAGCAGCTTAGTGCCCGTTCCGGGCAATCAGCCCCAGCATTTT. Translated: CASSLVPVPGNQPQHF.

The CDR3 DNA sequence: TGCGCCAGCGGTAGGATAGGCTCTGGAAACACCATATATTTT. Translating it yields CASGRIGSGNTIYF. The chain combines TRBV4-1 with TRBJ1-3; no firm D call. The V gene's germline CDR1 is MGHRA and CDR2 YSYEKL. Trimming cost V 8 bases and J 0 bases, with 11 bases left between them. The CDR3 sequence is 14 residues long.

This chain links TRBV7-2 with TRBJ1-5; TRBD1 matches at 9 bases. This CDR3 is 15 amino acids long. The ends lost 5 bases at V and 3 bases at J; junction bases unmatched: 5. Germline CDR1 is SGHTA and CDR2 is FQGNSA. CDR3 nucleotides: TGTGCCAGCAGCCCCTGGACAGGGGACAATCAGCCCCAGCATTTT. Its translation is CASSPWTGDNQPQHF.

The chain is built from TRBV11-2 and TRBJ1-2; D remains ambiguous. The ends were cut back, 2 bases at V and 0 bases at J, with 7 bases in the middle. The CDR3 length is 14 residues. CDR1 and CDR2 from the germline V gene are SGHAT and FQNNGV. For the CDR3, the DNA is TGTGCCAGCAGCTTATCCCGGCCTAACTATGGCTACACCTTC. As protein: CASSLSRPNYGYTF. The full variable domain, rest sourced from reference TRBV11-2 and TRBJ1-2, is EAGVAQSPRYKIIEKRQSVAFWCNPISGHATLYWYQQILGQGPKLLIQFQNNGVVDDSQLPKDRFSAERLKGVDSTLKIQPAKLEDSAVYLCASSLSRPNYGYTFGSGTRLTVV.

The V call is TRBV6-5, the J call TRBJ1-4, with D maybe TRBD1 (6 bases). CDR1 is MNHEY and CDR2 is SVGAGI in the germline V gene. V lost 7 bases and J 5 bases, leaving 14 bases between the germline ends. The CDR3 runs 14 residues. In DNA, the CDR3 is TGTGCCAGCACTTGGACAGCCGGAAATGAAAAACTGTTTTTT. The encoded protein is CASTWTAGNEKLFF.

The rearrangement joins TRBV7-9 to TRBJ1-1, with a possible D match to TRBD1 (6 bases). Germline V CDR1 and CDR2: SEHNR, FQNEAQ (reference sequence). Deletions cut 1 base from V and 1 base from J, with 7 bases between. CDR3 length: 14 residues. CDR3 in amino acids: CASSLDRANTEAFF. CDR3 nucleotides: TGTGCCAGCAGCTTAGACAGGGCGAACACTGAAGCTTTCTTT.